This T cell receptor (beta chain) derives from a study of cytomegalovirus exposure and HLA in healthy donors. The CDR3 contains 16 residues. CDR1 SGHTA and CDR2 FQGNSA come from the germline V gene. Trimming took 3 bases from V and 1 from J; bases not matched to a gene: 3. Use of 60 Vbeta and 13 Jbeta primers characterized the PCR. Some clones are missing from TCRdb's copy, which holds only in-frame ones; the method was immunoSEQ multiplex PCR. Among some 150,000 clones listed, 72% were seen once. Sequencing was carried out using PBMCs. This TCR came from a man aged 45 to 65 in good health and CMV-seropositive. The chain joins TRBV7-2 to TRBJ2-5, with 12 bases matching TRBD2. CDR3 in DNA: TGTGCCAGCAGCTTTGGACTAGCGGGGCCCCAAGAGACCCAGTACTTC. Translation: CASSFGLAGPQETQYF.